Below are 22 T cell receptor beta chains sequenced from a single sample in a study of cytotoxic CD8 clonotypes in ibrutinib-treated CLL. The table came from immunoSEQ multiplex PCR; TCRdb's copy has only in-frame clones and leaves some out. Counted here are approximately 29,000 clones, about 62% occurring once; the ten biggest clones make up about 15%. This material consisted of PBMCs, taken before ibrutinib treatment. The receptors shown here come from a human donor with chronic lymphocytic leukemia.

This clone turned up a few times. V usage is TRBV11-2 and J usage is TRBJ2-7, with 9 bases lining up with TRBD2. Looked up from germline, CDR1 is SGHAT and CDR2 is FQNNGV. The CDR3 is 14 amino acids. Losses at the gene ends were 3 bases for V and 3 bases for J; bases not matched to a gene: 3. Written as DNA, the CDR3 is TGTGCCAGCAGCTTGACTAGCGGCCACTACGAGCAGTACTTC. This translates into CASSLTSGHYEQYF.

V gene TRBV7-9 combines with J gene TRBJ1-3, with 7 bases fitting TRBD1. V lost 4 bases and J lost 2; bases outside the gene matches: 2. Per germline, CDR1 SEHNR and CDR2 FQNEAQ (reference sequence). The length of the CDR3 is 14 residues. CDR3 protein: CASSSDRAGNTIYF. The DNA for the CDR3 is TGTGCCAGCAGCTCCGACAGGGCTGGAAACACCATATATTTT.

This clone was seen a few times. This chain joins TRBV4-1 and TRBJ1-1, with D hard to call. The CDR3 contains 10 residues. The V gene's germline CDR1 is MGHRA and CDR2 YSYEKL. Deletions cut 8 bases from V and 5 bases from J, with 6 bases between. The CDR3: CASGQTEAFF. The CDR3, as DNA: TGCGCCAGCGGGCAAACTGAAGCTTTCTTT.

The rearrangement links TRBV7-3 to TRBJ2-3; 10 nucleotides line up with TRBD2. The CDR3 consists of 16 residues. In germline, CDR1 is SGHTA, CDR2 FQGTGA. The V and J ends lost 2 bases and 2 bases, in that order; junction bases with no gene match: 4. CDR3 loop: CASSLGSGGFTDTQYF. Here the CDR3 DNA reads TGTGCCAGCAGCTTAGGTAGCGGGGGGTTCACAGATACGCAGTATTTT.

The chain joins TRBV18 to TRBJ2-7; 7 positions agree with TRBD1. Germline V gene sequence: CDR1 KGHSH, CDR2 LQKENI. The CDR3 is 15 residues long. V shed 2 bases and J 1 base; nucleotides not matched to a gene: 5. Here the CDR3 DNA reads TGTGCCAGCTCACCATCGACAGGGTTATCCTACGAGCAGTACTTC. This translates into CASSPSTGLSYEQYF.

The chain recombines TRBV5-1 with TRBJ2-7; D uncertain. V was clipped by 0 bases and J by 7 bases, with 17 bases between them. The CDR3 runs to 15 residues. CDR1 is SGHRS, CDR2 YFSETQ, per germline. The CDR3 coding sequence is TGCGCCAGCAGCTTGGGAGTAGACCCCGTACGGGAGCAGTACTTC. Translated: CASSLGVDPVREQYF.

Here the CDR3 DNA reads TGTGCCAGCAGCCTGTGGACAGCGGTGGAGCTGTTTTTT. Translated, it gives CASSLWTAVELFF. The chain couples TRBV7-9 to TRBJ2-2; the D gene is possibly TRBD1 (6 bases). CDR1 SEHNR and CDR2 FQNEAQ come from the germline V gene (reference sequence). V was shortened by 5 bases and J by 10 bases, with 14 bases between the two germline ends. There are 13 residues in the CDR3.

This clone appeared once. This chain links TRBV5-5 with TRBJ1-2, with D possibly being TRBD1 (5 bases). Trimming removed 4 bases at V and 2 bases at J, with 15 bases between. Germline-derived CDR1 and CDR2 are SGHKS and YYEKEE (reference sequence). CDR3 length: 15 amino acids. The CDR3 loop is CASSGGGQGNYGYTF. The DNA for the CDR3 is TGTGCCAGCAGCGGAGGTGGGCAGGGCAACTATGGCTACACCTTC. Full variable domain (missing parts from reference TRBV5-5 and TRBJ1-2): DAGVTQSPTHLIKTRGQQVTLRCSPISGHKSVSWYQQVLGQGPQFIFQYYEKEERGRGNFPDRFSARQFPNYSSELNVNALLLGDSALYLCASSGGGQGNYGYTFGSGTRLTVV.

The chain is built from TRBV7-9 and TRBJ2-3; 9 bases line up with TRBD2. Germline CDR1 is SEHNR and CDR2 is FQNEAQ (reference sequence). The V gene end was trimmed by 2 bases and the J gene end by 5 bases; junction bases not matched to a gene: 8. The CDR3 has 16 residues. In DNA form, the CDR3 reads TGTGCCAGCAGCTTATTTCTAGCGGGGTCAGGAGATACGCAGTATTTT. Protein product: CASSLFLAGSGDTQYF.

CDR3 DNA sequence: TGTGCCAGCAGCGCCGGGCTAGCGGCACCAGAGCAGTTCTTC. Its protein is CASSAGLAAPEQFF. The gene calls are TRBV9 and TRBJ2-1, with 7 bases that match TRBD2. CDR1 SGDLS and CDR2 YYNGEE come from the germline V gene. Trimming cost V 3 bases and J 10 bases; bases outside gene matches: 10. CDR3 size: 14 residues.

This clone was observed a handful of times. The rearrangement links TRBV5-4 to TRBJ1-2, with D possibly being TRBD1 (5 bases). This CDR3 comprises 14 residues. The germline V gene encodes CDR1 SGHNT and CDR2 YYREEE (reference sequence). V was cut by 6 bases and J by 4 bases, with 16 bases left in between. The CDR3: CASMGQGEGYGYTF. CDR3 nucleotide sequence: TGTGCCAGCATGGGGCAGGGTGAAGGCTATGGCTACACCTTC.

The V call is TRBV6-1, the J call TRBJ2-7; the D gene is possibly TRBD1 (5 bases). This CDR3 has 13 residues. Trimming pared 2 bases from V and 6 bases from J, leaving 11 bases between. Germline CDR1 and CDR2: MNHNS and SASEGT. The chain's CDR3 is CASSEPAGIEQYF. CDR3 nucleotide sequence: TGTGCCAGCAGTGAACCGGCAGGGATCGAGCAGTACTTC.

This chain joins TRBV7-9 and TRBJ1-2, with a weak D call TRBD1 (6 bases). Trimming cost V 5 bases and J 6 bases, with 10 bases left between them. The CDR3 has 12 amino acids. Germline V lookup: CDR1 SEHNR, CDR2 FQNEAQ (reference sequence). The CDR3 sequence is CASSLDRHGYTF. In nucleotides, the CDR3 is TGTGCCAGCAGCCTTGACAGGCATGGCTACACCTTC.

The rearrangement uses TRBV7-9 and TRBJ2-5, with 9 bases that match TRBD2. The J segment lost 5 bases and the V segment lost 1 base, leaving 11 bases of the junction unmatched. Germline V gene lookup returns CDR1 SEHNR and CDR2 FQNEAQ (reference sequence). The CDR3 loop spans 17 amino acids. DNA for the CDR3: TGTGCCAGCAGCTTAGTTGGCGCCAGCGGGGGGTACGAGACCCAGTACTTC. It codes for CASSLVGASGGYETQYF.

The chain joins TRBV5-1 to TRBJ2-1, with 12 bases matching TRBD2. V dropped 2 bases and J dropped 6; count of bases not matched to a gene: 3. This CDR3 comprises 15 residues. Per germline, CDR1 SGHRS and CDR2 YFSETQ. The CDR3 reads CASSLLAGGSNEQFF. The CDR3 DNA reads TGCGCCAGCAGCTTACTAGCGGGGGGAAGCAATGAGCAGTTCTTC.

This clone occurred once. The CDR3: CASSRQGPGGYTF. Here the CDR3 DNA reads TGTGCCAGCAGCCGTCAGGGACCGGGCGGCTACACCTTC. The J gene is TRBJ1-2, the V gene TRBV14; TRBD1 might be the D (5 bases). V was shortened by 4 bases and J by 8 bases, with 14 bases between the two germline ends. CDR1 SGHDN and CDR2 FVKESK come from the germline V gene. This CDR3 is 13 amino acids long.

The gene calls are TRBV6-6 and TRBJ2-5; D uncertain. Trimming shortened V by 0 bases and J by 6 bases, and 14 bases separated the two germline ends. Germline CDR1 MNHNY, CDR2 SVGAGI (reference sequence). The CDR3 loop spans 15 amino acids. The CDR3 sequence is CASSYSSDGEKTQYF. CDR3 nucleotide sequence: TGTGCCAGCAGTTACTCCTCGGACGGTGAAAAGACCCAGTACTTC.

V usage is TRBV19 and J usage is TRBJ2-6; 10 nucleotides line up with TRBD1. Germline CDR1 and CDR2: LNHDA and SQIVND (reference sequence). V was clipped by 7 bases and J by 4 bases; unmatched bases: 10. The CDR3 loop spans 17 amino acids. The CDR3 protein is CASTLGTGASGANVLTF. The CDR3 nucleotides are TGTGCCAGTACCTTGGGGACAGGGGCATCAGGGGCCAACGTCCTGACTTTC.

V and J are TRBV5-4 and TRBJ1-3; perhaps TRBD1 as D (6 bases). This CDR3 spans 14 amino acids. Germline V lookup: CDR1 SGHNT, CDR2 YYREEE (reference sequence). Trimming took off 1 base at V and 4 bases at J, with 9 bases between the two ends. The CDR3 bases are TGTGCCAGCAGCTTGACAGGGATCGGAAACACCATATATTTT. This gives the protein CASSLTGIGNTIYF.

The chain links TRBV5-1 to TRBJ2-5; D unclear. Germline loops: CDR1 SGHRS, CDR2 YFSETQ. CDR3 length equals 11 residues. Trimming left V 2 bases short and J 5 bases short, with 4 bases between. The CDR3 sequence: CASSFYETQYF. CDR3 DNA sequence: TGCGCCAGCAGCTTCTATGAGACCCAGTACTTC.

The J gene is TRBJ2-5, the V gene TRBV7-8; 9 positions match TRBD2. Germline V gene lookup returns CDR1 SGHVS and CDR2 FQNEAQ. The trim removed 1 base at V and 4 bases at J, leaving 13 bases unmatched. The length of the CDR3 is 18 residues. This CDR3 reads CASSLGGISGRSGETQYF. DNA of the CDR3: TGTGCCAGCAGCTTAGGAGGAATTAGCGGGAGATCGGGAGAGACCCAGTACTTC.

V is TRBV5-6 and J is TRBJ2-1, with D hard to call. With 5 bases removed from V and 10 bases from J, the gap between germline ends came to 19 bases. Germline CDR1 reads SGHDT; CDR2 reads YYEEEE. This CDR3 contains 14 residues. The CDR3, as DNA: TGTGCCAGCAGTCCCGGGCCAACCACCCCCGAGCAGTTCTTC. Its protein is CASSPGPTTPEQFF. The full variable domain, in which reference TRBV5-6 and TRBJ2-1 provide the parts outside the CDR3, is DAGVTQSPTHLIKTRGQQVTLRCSPKSGHDTVSWYQQALGQGPQFIFQYYEEEERQRGNFPDRFSGHQFPNYSSELNVNALLLGDSALYLCASSPGPTTPEQFFGPGTRLTVL.